What follows are 10 T cell receptor beta chains derived from one specimen sequenced in a study of T cell responses to AZD1222 COVID-19 vaccine (dated by TCRdb to the early 2020s). The protocol used for the library was the immunoSEQ multiplex PCR assay. TCRdb re-hosts the immuneACCESS table, in-frame sequences only. Its copies lack some clones; in the studies checked, an unresolved V gene accounts for under half of them, and the cause for the rest is not known. Across this sample there are roughly 120,000 clones, with more than 80% seen only once. The top ten constitute approximately 5.9% of the sample. The time point label of this sample denotes: baseline before first vaccination. Sequencing used peripheral blood, obtained on day 0 of AZD1222 vaccination. The receptor source for this set is an adult in good health.

V gene TRBV12-5 combines with J gene TRBJ2-2; D call uncertain. Germline values: CDR1 LGHNT, CDR2 FRNRAP. Trimming took off 0 bases at V and 4 bases at J, with 9 bases between the two ends. This CDR3 is 15 amino acids long. The CDR3 spells CASGLVLSSTGELFF. The CDR3 nucleotides read TGTGCTAGTGGTTTGGTACTATCATCCACCGGGGAGCTGTTTTTT.

V is TRBV12-3 or TRBV12-4 and J is TRBJ1-2; 11 positions agree with TRBD1. The trim removed 8 bases at V and 4 bases at J, leaving 3 bases unmatched. The length of the CDR3 is 13 residues. The CDR3 reads CASRTGGTYGYTF. The DNA of the CDR3 is TGTGCCAGCCGGACAGGGGGCACCTATGGCTACACCTTC.

J is TRBJ2-1 and V is TRBV11-2; D perhaps matches TRBD2 (6 bases). V lost 0 bases to trimming and J lost 2 bases, with 8 bases between them. The CDR3 spans 15 residues. Looked up from germline, CDR1 is SGHAT and CDR2 is FQNNGV. CDR3 nucleotides: TGTGCCAGCAGCTTAGAGGCGGGGCCCTACAATGAGCAGTTCTTC. Translating gives CASSLEAGPYNEQFF.

This sequence joins TRBV3-1 (or the pseudogene TRBV3-2) and TRBJ1-1; 8 positions agree with TRBD1. CDR1 is LGHDT and CDR2 is YNNKEL in the germline V gene (reference sequence). With V trimmed by 1 base and J by 14 bases, 12 bases remained unmatched. The CDR3 consists of 14 residues. The CDR3 loop reads CASSQAQGAPDSFF. DNA of the CDR3: TGTGCCAGCAGCCAAGCCCAGGGGGCTCCAGATAGCTTCTTT.

J is TRBJ1-2 and V is TRBV28; TRBD1 aligns across 8 bases. The CDR3 runs 18 residues. Per germline, CDR1 MDHEN and CDR2 SYDVKM. V trimming: 3 bases; J trimming: 5 bases; junction bases outside the gene matches: 17. DNA of the CDR3: TGTGCCAGCAGTTTCGTCGGACAGGGCAAGGGCCCGCTATATGGCTACACCTTC. Translation: CASSFVGQGKGPLYGYTF.

The chain joins TRBV2 to TRBJ2-1, with 7 bases matching TRBD1. Germline CDR1 SNHLY, CDR2 FYNNEI. V was pared by 3 bases and J by 2 bases, with 1 base of the junction left unmatched. The CDR3 is 14 residues long. The CDR3 DNA follows: TGTGCCAGCAGTGAGGGGACAGCCTACAATGAGCAGTTCTTC. This encodes CASSEGTAYNEQFF.

The chain uses TRBV5-1 and TRBJ1-1; the D is unclear. The CDR3 extends over 12 amino acids. Germline V gene lookup returns CDR1 SGHRS and CDR2 YFSETQ. Trimming left V 0 bases short and J 6 bases short, with 6 bases between. The CDR3 DNA reads as TGCGCCAGCAGCTTGGGGCATGCTGAAGCTTTCTTT. It encodes CASSLGHAEAFF. The variable domain in full, completed from reference TRBV5-1 and TRBJ1-1, reads KAGVTQTPRYLIKTRGQQVTLSCSPISGHRSVSWYQQTPGQGLQFLFEYFSETQRNKGNFPGRFSGRQFSNSRSEMNVSTLELGDSALYLCASSLGHAEAFFGQGTRLTVV.

The chain employs TRBV9 and TRBJ1-3, with 8 positions matching TRBD1. This CDR3 is 16 amino acids long. Per the germline V gene, CDR1 is SGDLS and CDR2 is YYNGEE. The V and J ends lost 5 bases and 0 bases, in that order; junction bases with no gene match: 7. This CDR3 reads CASSRQGTYSGNTIYF. CDR3 in DNA: TGTGCCAGCAGTCGACAGGGGACATACTCTGGAAACACCATATATTTT.

The chain uses TRBV29-1 and TRBJ2-7; D may match TRBD1 or TRBD2 (5 bases each). The V end lost 2 bases, the J end lost 6 bases, and 14 bases lay between the germline ends. The CDR3 spans 13 residues. Germline V gene sequence: CDR1 SQVTM, CDR2 ANQGSEA. The DNA for the CDR3 is TGCAGCGTTGAACCACTGGGGGTAAGCGAGCAGTACTTC. Amino acid sequence: CSVEPLGVSEQYF.

V is TRBV28 and J is TRBJ2-2; D is unresolved. Trimming pared 3 bases from V and 0 bases from J, leaving 11 bases between. The CDR3 loop spans 16 amino acids. Germline CDR1 reads MDHEN; CDR2 reads SYDVKM. The CDR3 DNA reads as TGTGCCAGCAGTTTCCCAACGCCCGCGAACACCGGGGAGCTGTTTTTT. Protein: CASSFPTPANTGELFF. Drawing the rest from reference TRBV28 and TRBJ2-2, the complete variable domain is DVKVTQSSRYLVKRTGEKVFLECVQDMDHENMFWYRQDPGLGLRLIYFSYDVKMKEKGDIPEGYSVSREKKERFSLILESASTNQTSMYLCASSFPTPANTGELFFGEGSRLTVL.